This T cell receptor (beta chain) is from a study of T-cell memory formation after mild COVID-19. Background on the study: The study found TCR clusters largely donor specific.

Many counts were recorded for this clonotype. V was clipped by 0 bases and J by 7 bases; unmatched bases: 14. The CDR3 runs to 17 residues. Germline loops: CDR1 MNHNY, CDR2 SVGAGI (reference sequence). TCRdb reprocessed the 5' RACE reads via MiXCR and lists one record per CDR3 protein. The sample has about 60,000 distinct CDR3 sequences, 9% to 15% seen once. The V call is TRBV6-6, the J call TRBJ2-7; 8 bases map to TRBD1. Input material: PBMCs or a T cell subset sorted from them (not recorded which). The sequence derives from a man younger than 35 who had mild COVID-19 (a few samples of this study predate the infection). Cell type and time point are not known. The CDR3 loop reads CASSYSYGTGPFGEQYF. CDR3 DNA sequence: TGTGCCAGCAGTTACTCGTATGGGACAGGCCCTTTTGGGGAGCAGTACTTC.